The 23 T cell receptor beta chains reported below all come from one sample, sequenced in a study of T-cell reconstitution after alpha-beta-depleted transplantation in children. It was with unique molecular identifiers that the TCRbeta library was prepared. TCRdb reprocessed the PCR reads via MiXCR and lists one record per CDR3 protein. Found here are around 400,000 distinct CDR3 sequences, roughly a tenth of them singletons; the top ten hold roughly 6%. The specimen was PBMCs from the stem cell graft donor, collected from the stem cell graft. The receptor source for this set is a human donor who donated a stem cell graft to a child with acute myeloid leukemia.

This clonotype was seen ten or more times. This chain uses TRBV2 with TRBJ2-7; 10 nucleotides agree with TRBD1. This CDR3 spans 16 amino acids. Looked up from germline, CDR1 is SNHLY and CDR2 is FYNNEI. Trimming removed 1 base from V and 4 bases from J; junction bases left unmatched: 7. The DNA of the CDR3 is TGTGCCAGCAGTGAAGGAGGGACAGGGGTCGGTTACGAGCAGTACTTC. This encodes CASSEGGTGVGYEQYF.

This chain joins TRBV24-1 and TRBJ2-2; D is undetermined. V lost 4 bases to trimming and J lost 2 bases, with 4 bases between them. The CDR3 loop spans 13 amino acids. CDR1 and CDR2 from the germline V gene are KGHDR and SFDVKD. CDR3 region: CATSERNTGELFF. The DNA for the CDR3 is TGTGCCACCAGTGAGCGTAACACCGGGGAGCTGTTTTTT.

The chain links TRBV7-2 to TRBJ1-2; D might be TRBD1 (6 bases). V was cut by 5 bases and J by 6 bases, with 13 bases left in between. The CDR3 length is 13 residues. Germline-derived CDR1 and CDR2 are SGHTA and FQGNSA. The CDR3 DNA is TGTGCCAGCAGCCCGGGGAGGGGGGATGGCTACACCTTC. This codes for CASSPGRGDGYTF.

As DNA, the CDR3 is TGTGCCAGCAGCCCCCGGGACAGGCAACTAATCGGCTATGGCTACACCTTC. Amino acid sequence: CASSPRDRQLIGYGYTF. This chain connects TRBV13 to TRBJ1-2; 8 nucleotides match TRBD1. V gave up 5 bases and J gave up 4 bases; unmatched junction bases: 15. Germline-derived CDR1 and CDR2 are PRHDT and FYEKMQ (reference sequence). This CDR3 has 17 residues.

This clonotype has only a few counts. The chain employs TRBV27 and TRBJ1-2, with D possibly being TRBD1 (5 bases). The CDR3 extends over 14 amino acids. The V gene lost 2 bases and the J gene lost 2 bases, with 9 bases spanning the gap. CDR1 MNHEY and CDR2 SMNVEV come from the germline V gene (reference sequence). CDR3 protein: CASSLERGNYGYTF. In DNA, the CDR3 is TGTGCCAGCAGTTTAGAGAGGGGAAACTATGGCTACACCTTC.

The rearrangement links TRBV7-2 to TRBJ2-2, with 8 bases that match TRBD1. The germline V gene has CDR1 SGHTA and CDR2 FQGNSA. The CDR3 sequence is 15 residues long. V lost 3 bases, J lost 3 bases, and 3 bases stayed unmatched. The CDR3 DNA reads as TGTGCCAGCAGCTTCAGGGGGCGATACACCGGGGAGCTGTTTTTT. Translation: CASSFRGRYTGELFF.

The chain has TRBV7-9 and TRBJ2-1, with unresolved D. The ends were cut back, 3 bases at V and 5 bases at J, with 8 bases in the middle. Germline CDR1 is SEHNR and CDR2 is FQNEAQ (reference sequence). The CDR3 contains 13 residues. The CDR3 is CASSFLTHNEQFF. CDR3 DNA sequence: TGTGCCAGCAGCTTCCTCACCCACAATGAGCAGTTCTTC. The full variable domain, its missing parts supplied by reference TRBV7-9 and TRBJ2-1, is DTGVSQNPRHKITKRGQNVTFRCDPISEHNRLYWYRQTLGQGPEFLTYFQNEAQLEKSRLLSDRFSAERPKGSFSTLEIQRTEQGDSAMYLCASSFLTHNEQFFGPGTRLTVL.

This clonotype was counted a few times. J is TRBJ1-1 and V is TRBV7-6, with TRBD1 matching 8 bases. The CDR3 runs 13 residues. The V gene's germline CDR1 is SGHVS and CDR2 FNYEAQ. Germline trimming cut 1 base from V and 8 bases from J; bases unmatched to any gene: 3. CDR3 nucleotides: TGTGCCAGCAGCTTAGACTGGACAGGGGAAGCTTTCTTT. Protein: CASSLDWTGEAFF.

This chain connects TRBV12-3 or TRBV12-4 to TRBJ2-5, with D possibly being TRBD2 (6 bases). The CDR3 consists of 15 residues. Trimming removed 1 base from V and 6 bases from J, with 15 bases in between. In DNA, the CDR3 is TGTGCCAGCAGTTTAGAGGGAGGACCCGAGAAGACCCAGTACTTC. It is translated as CASSLEGGPEKTQYF.

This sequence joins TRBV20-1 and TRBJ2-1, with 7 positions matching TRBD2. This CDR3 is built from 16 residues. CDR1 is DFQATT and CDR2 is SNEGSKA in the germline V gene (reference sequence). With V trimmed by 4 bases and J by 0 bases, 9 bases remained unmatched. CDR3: CSATDLSGHSYNEQFF. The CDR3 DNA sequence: TGCAGTGCTACCGACCTTAGCGGGCACTCCTACAATGAGCAGTTCTTC.

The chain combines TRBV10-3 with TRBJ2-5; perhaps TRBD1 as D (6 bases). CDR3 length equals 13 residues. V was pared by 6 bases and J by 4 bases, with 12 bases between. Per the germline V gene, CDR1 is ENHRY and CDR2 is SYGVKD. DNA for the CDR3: TGTGCCATCAGCCAGAACAGGGCAGAGACCCAGTACTTC. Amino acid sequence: CAISQNRAETQYF.

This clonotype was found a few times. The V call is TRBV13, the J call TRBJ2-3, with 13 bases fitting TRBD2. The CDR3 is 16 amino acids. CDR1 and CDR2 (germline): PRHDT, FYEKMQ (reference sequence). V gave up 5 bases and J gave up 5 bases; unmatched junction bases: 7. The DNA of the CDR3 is TGTGCCAGCAGCCCAGGACTAGCGGGAGAGGTAGATACGCAGTATTTT. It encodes CASSPGLAGEVDTQYF.

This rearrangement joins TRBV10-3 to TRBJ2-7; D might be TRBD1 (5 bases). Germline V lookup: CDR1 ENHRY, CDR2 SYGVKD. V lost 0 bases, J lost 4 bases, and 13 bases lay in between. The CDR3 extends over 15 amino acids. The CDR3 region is CAISESIRVRYEQYF. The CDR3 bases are TGTGCCATCAGTGAGTCGATCAGGGTAAGGTACGAGCAGTACTTC.

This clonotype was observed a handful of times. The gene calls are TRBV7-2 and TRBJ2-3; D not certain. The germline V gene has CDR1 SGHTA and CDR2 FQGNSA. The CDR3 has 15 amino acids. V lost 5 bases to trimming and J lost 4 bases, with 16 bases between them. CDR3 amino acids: CASSLSYSTSDTQYF. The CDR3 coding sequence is TGTGCCAGCAGCCTCTCGTACAGCACATCAGATACGCAGTATTTT.

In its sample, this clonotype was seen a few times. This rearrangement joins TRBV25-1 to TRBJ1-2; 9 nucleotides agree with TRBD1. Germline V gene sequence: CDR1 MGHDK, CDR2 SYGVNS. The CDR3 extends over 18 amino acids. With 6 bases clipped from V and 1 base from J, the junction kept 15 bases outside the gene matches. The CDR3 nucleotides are TGTGCCAGCAGAACGGCCGCGGGACAGGGAGATGTTAACTATGGCTACACCTTC. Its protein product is CASRTAAGQGDVNYGYTF.

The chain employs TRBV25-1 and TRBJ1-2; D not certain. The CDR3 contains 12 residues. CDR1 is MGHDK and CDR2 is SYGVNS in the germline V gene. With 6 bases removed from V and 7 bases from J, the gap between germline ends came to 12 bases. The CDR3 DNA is TGTGCCAGCAGGGCCAGCCCTCGTGGCTACACCTTC. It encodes CASRASPRGYTF.

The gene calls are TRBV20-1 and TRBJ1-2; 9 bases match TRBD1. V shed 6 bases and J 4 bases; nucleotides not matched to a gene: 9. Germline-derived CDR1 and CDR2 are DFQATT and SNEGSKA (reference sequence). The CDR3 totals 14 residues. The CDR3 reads CSASRDRDSYGYTF. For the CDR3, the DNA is TGCAGTGCCAGCAGGGACAGGGATTCCTATGGCTACACCTTC.

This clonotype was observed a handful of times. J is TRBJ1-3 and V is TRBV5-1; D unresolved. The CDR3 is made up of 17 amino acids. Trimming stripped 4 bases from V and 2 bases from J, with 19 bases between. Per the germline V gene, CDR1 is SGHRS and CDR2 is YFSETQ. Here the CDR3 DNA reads TGCGCCAGCAGCCCCAACCTAGGACGGTCGACTGGAAACACCATATATTTT. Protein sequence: CASSPNLGRSTGNTIYF.

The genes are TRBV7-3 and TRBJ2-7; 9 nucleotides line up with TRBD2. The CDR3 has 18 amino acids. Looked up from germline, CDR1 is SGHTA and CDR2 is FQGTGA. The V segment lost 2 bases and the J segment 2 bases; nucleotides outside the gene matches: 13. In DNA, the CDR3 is TGTGCCAGCAGCTTAGAGGCCCCCCTAGCGGGGAGTCCCTACGAGCAGTACTTC. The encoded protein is CASSLEAPLAGSPYEQYF.

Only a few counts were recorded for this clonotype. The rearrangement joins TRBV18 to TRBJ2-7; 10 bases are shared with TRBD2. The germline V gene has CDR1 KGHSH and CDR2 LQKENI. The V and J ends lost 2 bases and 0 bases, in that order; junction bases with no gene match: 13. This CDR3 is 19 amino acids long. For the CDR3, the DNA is TGTGCCAGCTCACCAGGACTGAATATAGCGGGGGGCGGCTCCTACGAGCAGTACGTC. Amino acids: CASSPGLNIAGGGSYEQYV.

The CDR3 coding sequence is TGTGCCAGCAGCCTCGACAGTCTAAGCACAGATACGCAGTATTTT. Protein sequence: CASSLDSLSTDTQYF. The gene calls are TRBV3-1 and TRBJ2-3; maybe TRBD1 (5 bases). V was cut by 4 bases and J by 0 bases, with 11 bases left in between. In germline, CDR1 is LGHDT, CDR2 YNNKEL (reference sequence). The CDR3 totals 15 residues.

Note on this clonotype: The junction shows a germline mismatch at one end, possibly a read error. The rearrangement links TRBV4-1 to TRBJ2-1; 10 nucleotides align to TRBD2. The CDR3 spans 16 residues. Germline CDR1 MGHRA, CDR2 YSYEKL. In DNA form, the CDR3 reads TGCGCCAGCATCCAAGCGGGAGGGGTCTCCTACAATGAGCAGTTCTTC. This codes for CASIQAGGVSYNEQFF.

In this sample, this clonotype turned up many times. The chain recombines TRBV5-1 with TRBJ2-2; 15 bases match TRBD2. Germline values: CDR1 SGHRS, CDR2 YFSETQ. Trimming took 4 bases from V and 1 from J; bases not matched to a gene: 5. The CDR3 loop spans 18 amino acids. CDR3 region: CASSGGLAGGLNTGELFF. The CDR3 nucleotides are TGCGCCAGCAGCGGGGGACTAGCGGGAGGATTGAACACCGGGGAGCTGTTTTTT.